This T cell receptor beta chain was recorded in a study of response to subunit inactivated influenza vaccine. Study results and caveats: The authors suggested that every seasonal influenza vaccination recruits few new T cells.

The CDR3 loop spans 16 amino acids. V lost 0 bases and J lost 3, with 16 bases in between. Per germline, CDR1 SGHRS and CDR2 YFSETQ. TCRdb fed the RT-PCR reads into MiXCR, producing one record per CDR3 protein. Here the sample spans about 540,000 distinct CDR3 sequences, roughly a quarter being singletons. Concerning this clonotype itself: As yet, its antigen is unknown.

The same data also contributed to another study, on T cells expressing NK-cell markers. That source adds: Generation of TCR beta cDNA was performed by 5'RACE template switching incorporating UMIs. According to the study, TCR beta repertoires originated from sorted CD3+CD56+NKG2C+, CD3+CD56+NKG2C- and CD3+CD56-NKG2C+ T cells. One of eight sequenced donors was HCMV-seronegative; the other seven were seropositive. These clonotypes also led the CD3+CD56-NKG2C+ fraction in a few donors.

V is TRBV5-1 and J is TRBJ2-7; D perhaps matches TRBD1 (6 bases). This clonotype was obtained from a man in his fifties or sixties who received an inactivated influenza vaccine. The source was CD4+ T cells sorted from PBMCs, collected about 12 days after vaccination. The DNA of the CDR3 is TGCGCCAGCAGCTTGGATGGGGGCTTTGCTCTCTACGAGCAGTACTTC. Translated: CASSLDGGFALYEQYF.